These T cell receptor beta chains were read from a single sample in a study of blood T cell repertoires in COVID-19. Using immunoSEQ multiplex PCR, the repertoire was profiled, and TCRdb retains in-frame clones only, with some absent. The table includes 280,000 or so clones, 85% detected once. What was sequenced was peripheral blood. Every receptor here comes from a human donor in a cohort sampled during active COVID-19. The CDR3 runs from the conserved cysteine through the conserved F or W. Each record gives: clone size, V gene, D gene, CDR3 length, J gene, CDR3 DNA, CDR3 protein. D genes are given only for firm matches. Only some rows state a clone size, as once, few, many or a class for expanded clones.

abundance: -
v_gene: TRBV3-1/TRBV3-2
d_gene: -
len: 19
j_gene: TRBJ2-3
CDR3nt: TGTGCCAGCAGCCAAGATATTTTCGGGATTAGAACGGGCACAGATACGCAGTATTTT
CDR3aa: CASSQDIFGIRTGTDTQYF

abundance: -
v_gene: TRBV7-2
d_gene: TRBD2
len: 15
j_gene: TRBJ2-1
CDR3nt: TGTGCCAGCAGCCCGCCGGGACTAGGTAACAATGAGCAGTTCTTC
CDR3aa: CASSPPGLGNNEQFF

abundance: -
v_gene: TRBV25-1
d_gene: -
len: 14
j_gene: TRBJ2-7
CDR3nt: TGTGCCAGCAGTGAATATAACCGGGGCTACGAGCAGTACTTC
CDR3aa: CASSEYNRGYEQYF

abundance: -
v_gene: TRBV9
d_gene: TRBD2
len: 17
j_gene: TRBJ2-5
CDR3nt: TGTGCCAGCAGCCCCCGACTAGCGGGAGGGCCAGGGGAGACCCAGTACTTC
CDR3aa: CASSPRLAGGPGETQYF

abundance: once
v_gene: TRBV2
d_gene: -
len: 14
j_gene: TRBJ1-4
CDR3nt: TGTGCCAGTACTTCGACAGGAGCGAATGAAAAACTGTTTTTT
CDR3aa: CASTSTGANEKLFF

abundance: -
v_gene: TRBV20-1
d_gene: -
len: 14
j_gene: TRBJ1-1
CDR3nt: TGCAGTGCTAGTAATAGGGCGGCGGGCACTGAAGCTTTCTTT
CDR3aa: CSASNRAAGTEAFF

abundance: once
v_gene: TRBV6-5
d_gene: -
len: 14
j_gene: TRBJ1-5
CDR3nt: TGTGCCAGCAGGTTGCGGAGTACATATCAGCCCCAGCATTTT
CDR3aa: CASRLRSTYQPQHF

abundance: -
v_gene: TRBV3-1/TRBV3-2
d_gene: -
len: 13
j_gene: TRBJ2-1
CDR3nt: TGTGCCAGCAGCCCCGGAGGTGGAGTTGAGCAGTTCTTC
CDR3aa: CASSPGGGVEQFF

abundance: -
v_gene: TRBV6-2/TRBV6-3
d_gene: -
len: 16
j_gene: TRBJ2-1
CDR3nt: TGTGCCAGCAGCCCTATGTGGCGAGGCTCCTACAATGAGCAGTTCTTC
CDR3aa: CASSPMWRGSYNEQFF

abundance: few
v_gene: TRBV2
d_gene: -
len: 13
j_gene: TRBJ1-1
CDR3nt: TGTGCCAGCATGGGCAGGGCGAGAACTGAAGCTTTCTTT
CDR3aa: CASMGRARTEAFF